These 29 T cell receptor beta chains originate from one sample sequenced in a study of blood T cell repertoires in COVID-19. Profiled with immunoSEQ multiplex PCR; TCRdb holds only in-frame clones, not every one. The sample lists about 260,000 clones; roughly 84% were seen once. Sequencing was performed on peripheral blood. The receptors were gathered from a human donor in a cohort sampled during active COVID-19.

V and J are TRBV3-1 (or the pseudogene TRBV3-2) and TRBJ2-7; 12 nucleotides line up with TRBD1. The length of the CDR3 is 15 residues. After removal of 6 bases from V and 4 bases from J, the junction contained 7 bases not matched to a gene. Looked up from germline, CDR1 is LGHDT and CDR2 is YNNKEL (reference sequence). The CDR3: CASRGGTGGLYEQYF. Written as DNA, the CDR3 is TGTGCCAGCAGAGGTGGGACAGGGGGCCTTTACGAGCAGTACTTC.

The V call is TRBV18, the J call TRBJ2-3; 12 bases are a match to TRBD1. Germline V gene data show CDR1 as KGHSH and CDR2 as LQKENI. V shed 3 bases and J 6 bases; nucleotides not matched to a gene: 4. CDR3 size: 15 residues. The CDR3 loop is CASSPGQGAVDTQYF. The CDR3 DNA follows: TGTGCCAGCTCACCGGGACAGGGGGCGGTGGATACGCAGTATTTT. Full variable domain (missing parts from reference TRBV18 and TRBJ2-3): NAGVMQNPRHLVRRRGQEARLRCSPMKGHSHVYWYRQLPEEGLKFMVYLQKENIIDESGMPKERFSAEFPKEGPSILRIQQVVRGDSAAYFCASSPGQGAVDTQYFGPGTRLTVL.

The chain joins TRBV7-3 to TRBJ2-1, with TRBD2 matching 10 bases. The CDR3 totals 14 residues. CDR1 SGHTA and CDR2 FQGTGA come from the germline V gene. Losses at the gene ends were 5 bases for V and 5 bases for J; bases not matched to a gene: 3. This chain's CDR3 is CASSIAGGNNEQFF. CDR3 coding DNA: TGTGCCAGCAGCATAGCGGGAGGAAACAATGAGCAGTTCTTC.

CDR3 loop: CASSLGPQNTEAFF. The CDR3 DNA reads as TGTGCCAGCAGCTTAGGCCCACAGAACACTGAAGCTTTCTTT. The V gene is TRBV7-9, the J gene TRBJ1-1, with D unresolved. The germline gives CDR1 SEHNR, CDR2 FQNEAQ (reference sequence). Trimming left V 1 base short and J 1 base short, with 7 bases between. CDR3 length: 14 residues.

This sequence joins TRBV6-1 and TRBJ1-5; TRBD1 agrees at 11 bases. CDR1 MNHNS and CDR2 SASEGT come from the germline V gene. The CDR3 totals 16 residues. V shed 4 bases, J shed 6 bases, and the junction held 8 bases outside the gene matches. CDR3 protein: CASSVTRDRGTQPQHF. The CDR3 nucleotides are TGTGCCAGCAGTGTTACCCGGGACAGGGGGACTCAGCCCCAGCATTTT.

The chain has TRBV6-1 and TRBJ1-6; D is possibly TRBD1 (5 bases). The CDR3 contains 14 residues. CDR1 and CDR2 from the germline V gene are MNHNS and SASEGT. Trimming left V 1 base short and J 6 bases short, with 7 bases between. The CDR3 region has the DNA TGTGCCAGCAGTGAAGTGACAGTTAATTCACCCCTCCACTTT. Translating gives CASSEVTVNSPLHF.

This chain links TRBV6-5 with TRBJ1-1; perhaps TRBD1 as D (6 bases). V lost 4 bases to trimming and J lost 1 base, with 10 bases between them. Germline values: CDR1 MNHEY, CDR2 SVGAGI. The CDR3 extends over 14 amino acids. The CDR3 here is CASSSGTTNTEAFF. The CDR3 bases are TGTGCCAGCAGTTCGGGGACAACGAACACTGAAGCTTTCTTT.

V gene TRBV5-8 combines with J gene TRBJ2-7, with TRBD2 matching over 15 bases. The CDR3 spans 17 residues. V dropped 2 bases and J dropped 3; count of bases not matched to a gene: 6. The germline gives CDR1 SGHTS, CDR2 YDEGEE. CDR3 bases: TGTGCCAGCAGCTTCCGGACTAGCGGGAGGGCCGACTACGAGCAGTACTTC. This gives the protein CASSFRTSGRADYEQYF.

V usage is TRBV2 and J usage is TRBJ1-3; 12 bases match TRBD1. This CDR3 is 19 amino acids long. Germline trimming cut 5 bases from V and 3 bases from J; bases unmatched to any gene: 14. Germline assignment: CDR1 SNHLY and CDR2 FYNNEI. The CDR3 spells CASSISGTGGRLGGNTIYF. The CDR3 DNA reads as TGTGCCAGCAGTATTTCTGGGACAGGGGGCCGGTTGGGTGGAAACACCATATATTTT. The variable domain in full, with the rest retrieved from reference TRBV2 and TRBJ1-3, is EPEVTQTPSHQVTQMGQEVILRCVPISNHLYFYWYRQILGQKVEFLVSFYNNEISEKSEIFDDQFSVERPDGSNFTLKIRSTKLEDSAMYFCASSISGTGGRLGGNTIYFGEGSWLTVV.

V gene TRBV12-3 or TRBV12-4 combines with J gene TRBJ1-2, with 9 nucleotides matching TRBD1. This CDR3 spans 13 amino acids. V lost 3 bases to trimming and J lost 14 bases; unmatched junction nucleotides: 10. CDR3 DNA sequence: TGTGCCAGCAGTTTCGGGAGACAGGGGGTGTGGACCTTC. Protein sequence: CASSFGRQGVWTF.

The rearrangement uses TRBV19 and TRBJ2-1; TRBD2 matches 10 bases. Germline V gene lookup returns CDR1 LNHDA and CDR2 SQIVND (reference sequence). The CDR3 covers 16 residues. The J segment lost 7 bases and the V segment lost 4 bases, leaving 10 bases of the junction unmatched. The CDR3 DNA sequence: TGTGCCAGTAGTAACCTAGCGGGAGCGGTAGGGAATGAGCAGTTCTTC. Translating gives CASSNLAGAVGNEQFF.

CDR3 in amino acids: CASSLTGVSEAFF. The DNA of the CDR3 is TGTGCCAGCAGTTTGACAGGAGTTTCTGAAGCTTTCTTT. V is TRBV28 and J is TRBJ1-1, with D possibly being TRBD1 (6 bases). V lost 3 bases, J lost 6 bases, and 11 bases lay in between. This CDR3 comprises 13 residues. CDR1 and CDR2 (germline): MDHEN, SYDVKM.

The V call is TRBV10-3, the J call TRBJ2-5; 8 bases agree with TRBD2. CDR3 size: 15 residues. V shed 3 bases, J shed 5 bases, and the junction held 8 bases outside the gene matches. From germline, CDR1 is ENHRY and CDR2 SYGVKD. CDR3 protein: CAISDSGTRMETQYF. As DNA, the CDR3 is TGTGCCATCAGTGACTCCGGGACTAGAATGGAGACCCAGTACTTC.

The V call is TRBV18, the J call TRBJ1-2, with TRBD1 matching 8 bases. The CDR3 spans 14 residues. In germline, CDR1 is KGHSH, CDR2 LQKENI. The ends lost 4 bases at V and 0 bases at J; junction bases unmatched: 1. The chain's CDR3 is CASSLQGANYGYTF. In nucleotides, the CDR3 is TGTGCCAGCTCACTACAGGGGGCTAACTATGGCTACACCTTC.

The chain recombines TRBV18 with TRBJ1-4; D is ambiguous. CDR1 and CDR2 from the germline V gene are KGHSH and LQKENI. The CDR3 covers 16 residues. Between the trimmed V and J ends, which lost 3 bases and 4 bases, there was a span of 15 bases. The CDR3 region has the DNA TGTGCCAGCTCACCTCCGGGGATGGCCATTAATGAAAAACTGTTTTTT. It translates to CASSPPGMAINEKLFF.

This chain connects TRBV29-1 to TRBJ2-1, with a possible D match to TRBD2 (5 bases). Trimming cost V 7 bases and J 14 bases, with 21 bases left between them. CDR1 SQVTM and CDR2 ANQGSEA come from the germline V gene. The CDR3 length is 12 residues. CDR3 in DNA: TGCAGCGCTCTCCCTGGAGGAGGACCGGAGTTCTTC. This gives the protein CSALPGGGPEFF.

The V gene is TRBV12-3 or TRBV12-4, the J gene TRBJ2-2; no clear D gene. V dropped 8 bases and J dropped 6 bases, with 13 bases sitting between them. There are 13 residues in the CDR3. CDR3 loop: CASGLGGPGELFF. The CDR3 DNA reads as TGTGCCAGCGGGCTCGGTGGTCCCGGGGAGCTGTTTTTT.

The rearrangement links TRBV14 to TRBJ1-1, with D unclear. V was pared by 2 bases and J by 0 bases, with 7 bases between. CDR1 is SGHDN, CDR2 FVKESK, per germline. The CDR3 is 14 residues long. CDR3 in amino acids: CASSQRGVNTEAFF. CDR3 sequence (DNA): TGTGCCAGCAGCCAACGGGGTGTGAACACTGAAGCTTTCTTT.

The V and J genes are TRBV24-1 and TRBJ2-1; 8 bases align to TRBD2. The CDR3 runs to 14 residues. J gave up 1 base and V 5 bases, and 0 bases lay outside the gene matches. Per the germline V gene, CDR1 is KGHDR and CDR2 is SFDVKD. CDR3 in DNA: TGTGCCACCAGTGCGGGAGGGTCCTACAATGAGCAGTTCTTC. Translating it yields CATSAGGSYNEQFF.

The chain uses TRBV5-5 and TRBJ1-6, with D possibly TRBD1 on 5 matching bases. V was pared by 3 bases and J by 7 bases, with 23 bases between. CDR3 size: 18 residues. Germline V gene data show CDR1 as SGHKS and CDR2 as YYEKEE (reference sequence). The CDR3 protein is CASSWRDRSDYKNSPLHF. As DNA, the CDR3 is TGTGCCAGCAGCTGGAGGGACCGTTCCGACTATAAAAATTCACCCCTCCACTTT.

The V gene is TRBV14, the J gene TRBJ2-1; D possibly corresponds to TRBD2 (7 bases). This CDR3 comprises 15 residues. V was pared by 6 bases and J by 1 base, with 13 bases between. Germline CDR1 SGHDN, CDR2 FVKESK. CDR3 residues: CASRLRGGSYNEQFF. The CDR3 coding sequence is TGTGCCAGCAGACTAAGGGGGGGGTCCTACAATGAGCAGTTCTTC.

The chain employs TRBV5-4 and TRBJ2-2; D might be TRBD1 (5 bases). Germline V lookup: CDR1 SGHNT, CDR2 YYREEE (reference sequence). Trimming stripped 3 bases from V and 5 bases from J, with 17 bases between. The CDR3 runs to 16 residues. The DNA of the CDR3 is TGTGCCAGCAGCTCGGCCCAAGGCAGGGCGACCGGGGAGCTGTTTTTT. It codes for CASSSAQGRATGELFF.

The CDR3 nucleotides read TGTGCCAGCAGCTTAAGGGAGTCGGGTAATTCACCCCTCCACTTT. Translation gives CASSLRESGNSPLHF. This chain links TRBV5-4 with TRBJ1-6, with no clear D. The germline V and J ends were trimmed by 2 bases and 6 bases, with 12 bases remaining between them. CDR1 is SGHNT, CDR2 YYREEE, per germline (reference sequence). CDR3 length: 15 residues.

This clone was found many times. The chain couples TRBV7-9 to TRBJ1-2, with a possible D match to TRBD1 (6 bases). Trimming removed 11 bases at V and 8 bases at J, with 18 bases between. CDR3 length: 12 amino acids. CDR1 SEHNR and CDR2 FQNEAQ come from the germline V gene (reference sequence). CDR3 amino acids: CACTPGGRGYTF. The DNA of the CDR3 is TGTGCCTGTACCCCCGGGGGGCGAGGCTACACCTTC.

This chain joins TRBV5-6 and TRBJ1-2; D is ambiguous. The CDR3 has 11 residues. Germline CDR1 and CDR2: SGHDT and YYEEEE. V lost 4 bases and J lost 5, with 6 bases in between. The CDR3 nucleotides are TGTGCCAGCAGCGCGACATATGGCTACACCTTC. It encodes CASSATYGYTF.

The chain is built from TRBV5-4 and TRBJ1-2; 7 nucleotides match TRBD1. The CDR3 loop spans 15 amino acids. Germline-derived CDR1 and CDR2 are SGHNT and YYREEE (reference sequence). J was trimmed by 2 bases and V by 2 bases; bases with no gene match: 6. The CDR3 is CASSFAGQLNYGYTF. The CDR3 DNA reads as TGTGCCAGCAGCTTTGCGGGACAGTTAAACTATGGCTACACCTTC.

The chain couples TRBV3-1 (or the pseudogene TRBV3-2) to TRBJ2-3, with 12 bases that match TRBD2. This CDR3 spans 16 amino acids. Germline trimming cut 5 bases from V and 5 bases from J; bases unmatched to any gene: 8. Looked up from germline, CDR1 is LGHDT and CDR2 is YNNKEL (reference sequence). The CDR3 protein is CASSTTTSGSIDTQYF. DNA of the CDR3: TGTGCCAGCAGCACAACGACTAGCGGGAGTATAGATACGCAGTATTTT.

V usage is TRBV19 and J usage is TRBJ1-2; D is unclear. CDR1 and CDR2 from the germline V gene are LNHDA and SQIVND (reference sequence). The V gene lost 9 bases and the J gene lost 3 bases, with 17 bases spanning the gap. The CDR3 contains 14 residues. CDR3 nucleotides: TGTGCCAGCCGGGAAGGCCTAACCCACTATGGCTACACCTTC. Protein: CASREGLTHYGYTF.

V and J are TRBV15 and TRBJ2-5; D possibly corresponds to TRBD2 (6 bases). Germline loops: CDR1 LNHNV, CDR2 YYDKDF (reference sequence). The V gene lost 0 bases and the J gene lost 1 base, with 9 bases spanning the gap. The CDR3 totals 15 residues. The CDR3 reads CATSRDAGPQETQYF. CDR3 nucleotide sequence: TGTGCCACCAGCAGAGATGCGGGGCCCCAAGAGACCCAGTACTTC.